This T cell receptor beta chain was recorded in a study of identical twins. This clonotype was counted at least ten times. Its matching antigen is unknown. General study points: A lower insertion count was a feature of abundant cord blood beta clonotypes, with no such feature in memory repertoires.

The germline gives CDR1 ENHRY, CDR2 SYGVKD. Between the trimmed V and J ends, which lost 6 bases and 2 bases, there was a span of 8 bases. This CDR3 region has 12 residues. From the 5' RACE reads, TCRdb called clonotypes with MiXCR, one entry per CDR3 protein. The sample consists of 1,800,000 or so distinct CDR3 sequences, around 33% of them appearing once. The material sequenced was cord blood. The receptor was derived from a newborn girl in good health. This chain joins TRBV10-3 and TRBJ2-7, with D perhaps matching TRBD1 (5 bases). The CDR3 here is CAISPQAYEQYF. The CDR3 DNA is TGTGCCATCAGCCCACAGGCCTACGAGCAGTACTTC.